Below, one T cell receptor beta chain is given with its context. Its antigen is unidentified. The data were taken from a study of blood T cells in healthy people across ages. Study-level points and caveats: Higher diversity and more naive CD4+ cells were features of long-lived donors, compared to aged donors.

The CDR3 runs to 12 residues. The germline V gene has CDR1 MDHEN and CDR2 SYDVKM. Next came a second PCR, run for roughly 6 to 11 cycles, which used a sample-barcoded 5' primer along with a J-beta primer mix. TCRdb called the 5' RACE reads again in MiXCR, with one record for every CDR3 protein. The repertoire holds hundreds of thousands of distinct CDR3 sequences, with 20% to 25% as singletons. The same sample was also studied in work on T cells of mothers and their children. That source notes: Researchers report slightly higher, though non-significant, overlap in related mother-child pairs than in unrelated pairs.

The material sequenced was blood. The receptor's source is a boy younger than 18 in good health. The chain joins TRBV28 to TRBJ2-5, with 7 bases aligning to TRBD2. The J call is doubtful: the DNA matches TRBJ2-1 better. The CDR3 here is CASSARGDEQFF. The DNA of the CDR3 is TGTGCCAGCAGTGCCCGGGGGGATGAGCAGTTCTTC.